This TCR beta chain was sequenced during a study of cytomegalovirus exposure and HLA in healthy donors. Overall study results and limits: It was shown in a later analysis that HLA-associated TCR beta chains were more clonally expanded than other, equally common chains. A prior analysis recorded that most TCR beta V segments were productive about 87% or about 30% of the time.

As concerns this clone: The antigen is undetermined.

The germline V gene has CDR1 SGHNT and CDR2 YYREEE (reference sequence). The CDR3 has 15 amino acids. V was shortened by 0 bases and J by 1 base, with 10 bases between the two germline ends. It was with 60 Vbeta and 13 Jbeta primers that the PCR ran. TCRdb's copy holds only in-frame clones and misses some; the assay was immunoSEQ multiplex PCR. The profile shows roughly 90,000 clones, about 81% of them singletons. The chain has TRBV5-4 and TRBJ1-1; D is unclear. The specimen sequenced was PBMCs. The receptor was isolated from a man aged 18 to 30 in good health and CMV-seronegative. The CDR3 here is CASSLGASGNTEAFF. In nucleotides, the CDR3 is TGTGCCAGCAGCTTGGGGGCCAGCGGGAACACTGAAGCTTTCTTT.